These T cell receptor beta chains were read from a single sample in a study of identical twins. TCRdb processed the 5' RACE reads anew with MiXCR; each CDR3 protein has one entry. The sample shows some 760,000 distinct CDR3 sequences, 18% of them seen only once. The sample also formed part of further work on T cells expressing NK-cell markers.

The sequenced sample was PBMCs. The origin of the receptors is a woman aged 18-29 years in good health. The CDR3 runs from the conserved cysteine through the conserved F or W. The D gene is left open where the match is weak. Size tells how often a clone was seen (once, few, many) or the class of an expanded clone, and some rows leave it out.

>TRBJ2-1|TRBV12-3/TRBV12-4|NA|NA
TGTGCCAGCCAGCAGGGGACGAATGAGCAGTTCTTC
CASQQGTNEQFF
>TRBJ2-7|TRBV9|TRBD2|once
TGTGCCAGCAGCGTTAGCGGGGGGGCCTCCGGCGAGCAGTACTTC
CASSVSGGASGEQYF
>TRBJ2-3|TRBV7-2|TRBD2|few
TGTGCCAGCAGTATCCGAACGGGAGGGCCGAAAGATACGCAGTATTTT
CASSIRTGGPKDTQYF
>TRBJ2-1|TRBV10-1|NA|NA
TGCGCCAGCGGCCAGGGAAGTAGGTATGAGCAGTTCTTC
CASGQGSRYEQFF
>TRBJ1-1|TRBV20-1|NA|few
TGCAGTGCTAGCGTCCAGTCGAACACTGAAGCTTTCTTT
CSASVQSNTEAFF
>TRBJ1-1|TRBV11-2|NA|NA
TGTGCCAGCAGCTTAGGAGTTGGGAGGAACACTGAAGCTTTCTTT
CASSLGVGRNTEAFF
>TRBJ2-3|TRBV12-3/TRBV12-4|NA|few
TGTGCCAGCAAAAGGTTCGGTACGCAGTATTTT
CASKRFGTQYF
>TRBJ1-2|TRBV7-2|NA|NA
TGTGCCAGCACCACTCAGACTCGGCTCTATGGCTACACCTTC
CASTTQTRLYGYTF
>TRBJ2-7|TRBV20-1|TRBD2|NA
TGCAGTGCTAGTCTGGCGGGAGCCCTATACTACGAGCAGTACTTC
CSASLAGALYYEQYF
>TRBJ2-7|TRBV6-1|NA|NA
TGTGCCAGCAGTCGGCTTGGGGGCAACGAGCAGTACTTC
CASSRLGGNEQYF
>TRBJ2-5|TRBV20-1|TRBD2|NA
TGCAGTGCTAGCATGGCTAGCGGTCTCACAGAGACCCAGTACTTC
CSASMASGLTETQYF
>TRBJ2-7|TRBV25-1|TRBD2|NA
TGTGCCAGCAGTGGCCTACTAGCGGACCACTACGAGCAGTACTTC
CASSGLLADHYEQYF
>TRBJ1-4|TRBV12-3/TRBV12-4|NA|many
TGTGCCAGCAGTCGGGGGATTAATGAAAAACTGTTTTTT
CASSRGINEKLFF
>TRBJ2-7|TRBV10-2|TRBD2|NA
TGCGCCAGCAGTGATTTTCCGGCGGGGGTAGCGGGAGGGTTGAGACCCTACGAGCAGTACTTC
CASSDFPAGVAGGLRPYEQYF
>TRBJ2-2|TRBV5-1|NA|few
TGCGCCAGCGTCTCAGGCACAGGGAGACTAAACACCGGGGAGCTGTTTTTT
CASVSGTGRLNTGELFF
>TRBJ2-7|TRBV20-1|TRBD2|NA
TGCAGTGCTCTCGGACTAGCGCACTACGAGCAGTACTTC
CSALGLAHYEQYF
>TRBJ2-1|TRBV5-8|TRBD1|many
TGTGCCAGCAGCTCCCCGGGACAGACATACAATGAGCAGTTCTTC
CASSSPGQTYNEQFF
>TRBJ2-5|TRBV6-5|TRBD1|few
TGTGCCAGCAGTACTGACAGGGTGCGAGAGACCCAGTACTTC
CASSTDRVRETQYF
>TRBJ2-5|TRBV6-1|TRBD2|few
TGTGCCAGCAGCCAGGGACTAGCGGGAGTAGGAGAGACCCAGTACTTC
CASSQGLAGVGETQYF
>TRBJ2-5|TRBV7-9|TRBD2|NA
TGTGCCAAATCCATTAGCGGGGGGACTCAAGAGACCCAGTACTTC
CAKSISGGTQETQYF
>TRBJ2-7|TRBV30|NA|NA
TGTGCCTGGAGTGCTGAAACCTACGAGCAGTACTTC
CAWSAETYEQYF
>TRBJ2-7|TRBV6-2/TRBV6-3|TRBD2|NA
TGTGCCAGCAGATCGACTAGCGGGAGTACCTACGAGCAGTACTTC
CASRSTSGSTYEQYF
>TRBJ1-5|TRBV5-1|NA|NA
TGCGCCAGCAGCTTGGCAGGGTCTGGCAATCAGCCCCAGCATTTT
CASSLAGSGNQPQHF
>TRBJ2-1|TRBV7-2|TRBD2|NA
TGTGCCAGCAGTTTAGCGGGAGTTAGGCTGGATAATGAGCAGTTCTTC
CASSLAGVRLDNEQFF
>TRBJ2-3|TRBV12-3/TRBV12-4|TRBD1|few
TGTGCCAGCAGTTCGGCAGGGGGCAGGGCAGATACGCAGTATTTT
CASSSAGGRADTQYF
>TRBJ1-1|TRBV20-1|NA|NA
TGCAGTGCTAGAGATTCGTTTAAGTTAACAGAAAAGGCTGAAGCTTTCTTT
CSARDSFKLTEKAEAFF
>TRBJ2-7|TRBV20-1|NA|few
TGCAGTGCTCGCCGACAGGGAGGGACCTACGAGCAGTACTTC
CSARRQGGTYEQYF
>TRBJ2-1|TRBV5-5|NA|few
TGTGCCAGCAGAAATGGGATAACTAGATCCGATGAGCAGTTCTTC
CASRNGITRSDEQFF
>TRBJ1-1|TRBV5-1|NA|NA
TGCGCCAGCAGCTTGGGGTCCGAGGCCACTGAAGCTTTCTTT
CASSLGSEATEAFF
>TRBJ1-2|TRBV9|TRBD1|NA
TGTGCCAGCAGCGTAGCCCGGGACAGGGACCTCCCCGGCTACACCTTC
CASSVARDRDLPGYTF
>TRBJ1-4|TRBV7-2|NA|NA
TGTGCCAGCAGCTATCAGGCTGCAACTAATGAAAAACTGTTTTTT
CASSYQAATNEKLFF
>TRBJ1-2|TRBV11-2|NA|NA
TGTGCCAGCAGCCCCGGGGTGGGCAATGGCTACACCTTC
CASSPGVGNGYTF
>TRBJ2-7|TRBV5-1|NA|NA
TGCGCCAGCAGCTTTACGGGACGCAGGACCTACGAGCAGTACTTC
CASSFTGRRTYEQYF
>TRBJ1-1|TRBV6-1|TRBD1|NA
TGTGCCAGCAGCCGAACGACAGGGATGAACACTGAAGCTTTCTTT
CASSRTTGMNTEAFF
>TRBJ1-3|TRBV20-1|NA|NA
TGCAGTGCTATGAGGGACCACACCATATATTTT
CSAMRDHTIYF
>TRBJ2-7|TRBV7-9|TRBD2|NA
TGTGCCAGCAGCTCCGAAGGGACTAGCGGGAGACACGAGCAGTACTTC
CASSSEGTSGRHEQYF
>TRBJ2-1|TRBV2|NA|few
TGTGCCAGCAGCTCGGCGGGGCACTACAATGAGCAGTTCTTC
CASSSAGHYNEQFF
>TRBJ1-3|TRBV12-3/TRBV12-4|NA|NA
TGTGCCAGCAGGGGTTCGAGCTCTGGAAACACCATATATTTT
CASRGSSSGNTIYF
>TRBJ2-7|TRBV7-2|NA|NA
TGTGCCAGCAGCTTGTCAGCCCCATTGGGCGAGCAGTACTTC
CASSLSAPLGEQYF
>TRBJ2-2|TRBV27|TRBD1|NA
TGTGCCAGCAGTTTTCACAGGACAGGGGCGAACACCGGGGAGCTGTTTTTT
CASSFHRTGANTGELFF
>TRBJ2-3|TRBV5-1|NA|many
TGCGCCAGCAGCCCATTCAGCACAGATACGCAGTATTTT
CASSPFSTDTQYF